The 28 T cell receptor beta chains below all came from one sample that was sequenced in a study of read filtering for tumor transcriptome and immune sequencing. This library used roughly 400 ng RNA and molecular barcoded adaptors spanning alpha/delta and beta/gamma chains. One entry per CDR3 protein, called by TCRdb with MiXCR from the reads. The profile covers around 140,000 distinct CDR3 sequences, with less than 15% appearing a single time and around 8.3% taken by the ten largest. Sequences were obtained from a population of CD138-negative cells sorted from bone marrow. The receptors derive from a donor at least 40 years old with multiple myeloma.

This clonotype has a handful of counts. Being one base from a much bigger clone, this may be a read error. CDR3 in amino acids: CASSLAPRTSGSRVEQFF. In DNA, the CDR3 is TGTGCCAGCAGCTTAGCTCCTCGGACTAGCGGGAGCAGGGTTGAGCAGTTCTTC. The chain links TRBV7-2 to TRBJ2-1; 13 bases match TRBD2. CDR1 is SGHTA, CDR2 FQGNSA, per germline. V gave up 0 bases and J gave up 9 bases; unmatched junction bases: 11. The CDR3 runs 18 residues.

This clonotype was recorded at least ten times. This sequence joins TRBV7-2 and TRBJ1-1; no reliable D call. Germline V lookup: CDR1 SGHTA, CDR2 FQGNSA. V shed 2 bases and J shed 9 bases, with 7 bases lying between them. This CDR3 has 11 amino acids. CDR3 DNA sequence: TGTGCCAGCAGCTTAACCCCCCAAGCTTTCTTT. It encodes CASSLTPQAFF.

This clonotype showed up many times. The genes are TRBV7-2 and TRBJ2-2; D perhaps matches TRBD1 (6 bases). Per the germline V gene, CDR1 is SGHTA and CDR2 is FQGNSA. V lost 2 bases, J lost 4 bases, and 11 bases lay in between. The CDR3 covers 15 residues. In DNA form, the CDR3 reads TGTGCCAGCAGCTTATCACAGGGATCCACCGGGGAGCTGTTTTTT. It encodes CASSLSQGSTGELFF. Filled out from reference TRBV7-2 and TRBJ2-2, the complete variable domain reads GAGVSQSPSNKVTEKGKDVELRCDPISGHTALYWYRQSLGQGLEFLIYFQGNSAPDKSGLPSDRFSAERTGGSVSTLTIQRTQQEDSAVYLCASSLSQGSTGELFFGEGSRLTVL.

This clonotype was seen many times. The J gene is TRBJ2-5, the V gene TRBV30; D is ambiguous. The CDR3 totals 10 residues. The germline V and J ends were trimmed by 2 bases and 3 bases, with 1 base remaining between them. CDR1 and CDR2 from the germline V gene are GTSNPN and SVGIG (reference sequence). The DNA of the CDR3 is TGTGCCTGGAGTAAAGAGACCCAGTACTTC. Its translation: CAWSKETQYF.

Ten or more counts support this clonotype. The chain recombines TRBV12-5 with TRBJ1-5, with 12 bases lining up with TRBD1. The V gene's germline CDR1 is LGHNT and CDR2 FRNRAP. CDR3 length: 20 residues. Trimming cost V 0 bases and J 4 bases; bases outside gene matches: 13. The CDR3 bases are TGTGCTAGTGGTTTGGTAAGGGCCTCGGGACAGGGGGCAGGAAATCAGCCCCAGCATTTT. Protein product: CASGLVRASGQGAGNQPQHF.

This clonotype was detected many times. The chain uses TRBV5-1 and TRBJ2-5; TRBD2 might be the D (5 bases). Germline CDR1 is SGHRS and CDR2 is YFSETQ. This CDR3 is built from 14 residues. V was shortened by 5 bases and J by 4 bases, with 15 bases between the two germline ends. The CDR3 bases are TGCGCCAGCAGTGTCGATCTAGCTAGAGAGACCCAGTACTTC. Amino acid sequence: CASSVDLARETQYF.

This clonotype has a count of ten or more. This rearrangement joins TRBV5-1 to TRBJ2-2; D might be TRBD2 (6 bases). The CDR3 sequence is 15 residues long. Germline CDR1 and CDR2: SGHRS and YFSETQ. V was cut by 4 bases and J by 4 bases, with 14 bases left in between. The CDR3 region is CASSRTTGGTGELFF. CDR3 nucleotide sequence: TGCGCCAGCAGCAGGACTACCGGGGGCACCGGGGAGCTGTTTTTT.

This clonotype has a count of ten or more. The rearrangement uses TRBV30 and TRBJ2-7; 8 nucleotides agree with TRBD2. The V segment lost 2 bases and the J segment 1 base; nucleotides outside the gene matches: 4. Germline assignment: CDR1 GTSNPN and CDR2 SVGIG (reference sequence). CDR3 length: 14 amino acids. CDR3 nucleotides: TGTGCCTGGAGTCCCGGGACTAGTTCCTACGAGCAGTACTTC. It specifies CAWSPGTSSYEQYF.

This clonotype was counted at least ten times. CDR3 loop: CASSIASGARYNEQFF. For the CDR3, the DNA is TGTGCCAGTAGTATAGCTAGCGGGGCTCGCTACAATGAGCAGTTCTTC. The rearrangement uses TRBV19 and TRBJ2-1, with TRBD2 matching 9 bases. The V and J ends lost 1 base and 3 bases, in that order; junction bases with no gene match: 4. The CDR3 spans 16 residues. Germline V lookup: CDR1 LNHDA, CDR2 SQIVND (reference sequence).

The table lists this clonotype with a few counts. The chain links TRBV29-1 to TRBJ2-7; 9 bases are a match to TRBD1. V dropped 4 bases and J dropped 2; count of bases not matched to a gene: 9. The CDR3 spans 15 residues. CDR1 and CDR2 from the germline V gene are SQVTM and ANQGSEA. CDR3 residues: CSVVTQGASPYEQYF. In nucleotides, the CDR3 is TGCAGCGTTGTAACACAGGGGGCATCTCCCTACGAGCAGTACTTC.

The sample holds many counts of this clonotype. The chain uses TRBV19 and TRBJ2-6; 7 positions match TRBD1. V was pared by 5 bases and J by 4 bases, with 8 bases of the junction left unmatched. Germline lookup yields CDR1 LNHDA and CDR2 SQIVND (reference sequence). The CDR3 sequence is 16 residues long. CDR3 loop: CASSPKDRAGANVLTF. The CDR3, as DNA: TGTGCCAGTAGTCCCAAAGACAGGGCCGGGGCCAACGTCCTGACTTTC.

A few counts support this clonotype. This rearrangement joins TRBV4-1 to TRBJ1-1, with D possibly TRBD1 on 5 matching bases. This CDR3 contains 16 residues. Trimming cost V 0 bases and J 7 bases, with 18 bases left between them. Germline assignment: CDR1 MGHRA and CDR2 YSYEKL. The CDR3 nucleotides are TGCGCCAGCAGCCAAGATTGGTCCGGGACGGGACTTGAAGCTTTCTTT. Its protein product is CASSQDWSGTGLEAFF.

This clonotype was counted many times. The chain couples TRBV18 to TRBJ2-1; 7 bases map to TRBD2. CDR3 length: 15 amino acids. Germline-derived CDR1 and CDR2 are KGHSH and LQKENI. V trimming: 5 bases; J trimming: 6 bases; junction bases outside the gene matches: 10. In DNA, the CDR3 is TGTGCCAGCTCAAAAAGCGGGATAGGGATCAATGAGCAGTTCTTC. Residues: CASSKSGIGINEQFF.

Written as DNA, the CDR3 is TGTGCCAGCAGCTTAGCACCACTAGCGGGAGCTGGGAATGAGCAGTTCTTC. Residues: CASSLAPLAGAGNEQFF. The chain carries TRBV7-9 and TRBJ2-1; 11 nucleotides agree with TRBD2. V gave up 0 bases and J gave up 7 bases; unmatched junction bases: 8. Germline assignment: CDR1 SEHNR and CDR2 FQNEAQ (reference sequence). The CDR3 extends over 17 amino acids.

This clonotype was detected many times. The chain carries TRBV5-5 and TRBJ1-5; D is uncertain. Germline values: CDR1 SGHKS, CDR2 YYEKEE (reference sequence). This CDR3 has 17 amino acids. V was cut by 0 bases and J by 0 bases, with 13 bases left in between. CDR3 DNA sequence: TGTGCCAGCAGCTTGGACAGACTTCCTTATAGCAATCAGCCCCAGCATTTT. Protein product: CASSLDRLPYSNQPQHF. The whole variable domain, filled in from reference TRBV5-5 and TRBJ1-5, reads DAGVTQSPTHLIKTRGQQVTLRCSPISGHKSVSWYQQVLGQGPQFIFQYYEKEERGRGNFPDRFSARQFPNYSSELNVNALLLGDSALYLCASSLDRLPYSNQPQHFGDGTRLSIL.

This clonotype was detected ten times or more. CDR3 amino acids: CSAQTGGGEKLFF. The CDR3, as DNA: TGCAGTGCCCAAACCGGGGGCGGGGAAAAACTGTTTTTT. This rearrangement joins TRBV20-1 to TRBJ1-4, with D possibly matching TRBD1 (6 bases). The CDR3 has 13 residues. The germline CDR1 and CDR2 sequences are DFQATT and SNEGSKA (reference sequence). V was trimmed by 6 bases and J by 8 bases, leaving 16 bases between them.

As DNA, the CDR3 is TGCAGTGCTAGAGATACTGCAACAGGGACCTTAAACACCGGGGAGCTGTTTTTT. Its translation: CSARDTATGTLNTGELFF. This sequence joins TRBV20-1 and TRBJ2-2; weak D call: TRBD1 (6 bases). V dropped 0 bases and J dropped 2 bases, with 19 bases sitting between them. This CDR3 has 18 amino acids. Germline CDR1 is DFQATT and CDR2 is SNEGSKA (reference sequence).

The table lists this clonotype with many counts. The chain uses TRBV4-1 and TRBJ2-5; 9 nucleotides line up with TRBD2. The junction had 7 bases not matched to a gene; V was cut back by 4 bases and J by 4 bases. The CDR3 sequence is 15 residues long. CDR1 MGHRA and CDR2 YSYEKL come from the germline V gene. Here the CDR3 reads CASSPGVAGVETQYF. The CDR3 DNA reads TGCGCCAGCAGCCCCGGGGTAGCGGGAGTAGAGACCCAGTACTTC.

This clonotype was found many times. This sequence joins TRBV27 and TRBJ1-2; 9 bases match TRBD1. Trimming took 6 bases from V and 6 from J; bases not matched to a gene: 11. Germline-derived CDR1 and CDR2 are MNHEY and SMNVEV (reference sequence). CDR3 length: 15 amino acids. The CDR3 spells CASRTGGPTPDGYTF. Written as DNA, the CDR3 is TGTGCCAGCAGAACAGGGGGCCCCACCCCCGATGGCTACACCTTC.

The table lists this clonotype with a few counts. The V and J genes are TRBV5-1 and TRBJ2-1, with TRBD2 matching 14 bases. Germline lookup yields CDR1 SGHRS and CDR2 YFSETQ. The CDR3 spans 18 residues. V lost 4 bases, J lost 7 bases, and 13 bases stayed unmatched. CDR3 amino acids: CASSKGQGGLAGVNEQFF. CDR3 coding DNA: TGCGCCAGCAGCAAGGGACAGGGGGGACTAGCGGGAGTTAATGAGCAGTTCTTC. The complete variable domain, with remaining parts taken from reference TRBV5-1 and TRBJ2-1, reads KAGVTQTPRYLIKTRGQQVTLSCSPISGHRSVSWYQQTPGQGLQFLFEYFSETQRNKGNFPGRFSGRQFSNSRSEMNVSTLELGDSALYLCASSKGQGGLAGVNEQFFGPGTRLTVL.

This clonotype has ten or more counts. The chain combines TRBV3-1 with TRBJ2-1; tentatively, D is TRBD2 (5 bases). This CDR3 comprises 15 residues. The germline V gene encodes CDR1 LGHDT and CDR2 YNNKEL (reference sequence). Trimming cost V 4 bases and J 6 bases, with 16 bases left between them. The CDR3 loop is CASSPTPEEVNEQFF. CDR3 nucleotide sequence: TGTGCCAGCAGCCCCACTCCGGAGGAGGTCAATGAGCAGTTCTTC.

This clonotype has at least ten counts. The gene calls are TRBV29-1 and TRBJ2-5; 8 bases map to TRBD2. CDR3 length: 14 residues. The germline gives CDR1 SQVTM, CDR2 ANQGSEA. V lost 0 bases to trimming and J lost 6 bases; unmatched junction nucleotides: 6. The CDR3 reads CSVEETGGPKTQYF. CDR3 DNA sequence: TGCAGCGTTGAAGAGACGGGAGGGCCTAAGACCCAGTACTTC.

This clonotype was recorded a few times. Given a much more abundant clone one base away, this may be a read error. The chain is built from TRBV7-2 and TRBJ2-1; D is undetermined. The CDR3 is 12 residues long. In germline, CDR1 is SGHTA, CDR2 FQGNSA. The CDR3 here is CASSLVRNGQFF. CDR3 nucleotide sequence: TGTGCCAGCAGCCTTGTAAGGAATGGGCAGTTCTTC.

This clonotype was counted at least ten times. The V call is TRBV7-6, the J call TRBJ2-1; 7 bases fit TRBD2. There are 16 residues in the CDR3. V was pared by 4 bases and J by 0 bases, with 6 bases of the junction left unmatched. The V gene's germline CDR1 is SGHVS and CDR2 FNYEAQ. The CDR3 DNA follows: TGTGCCAGCAGCTACGGACTAGACCTCTCCTACAATGAGCAGTTCTTC. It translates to CASSYGLDLSYNEQFF.

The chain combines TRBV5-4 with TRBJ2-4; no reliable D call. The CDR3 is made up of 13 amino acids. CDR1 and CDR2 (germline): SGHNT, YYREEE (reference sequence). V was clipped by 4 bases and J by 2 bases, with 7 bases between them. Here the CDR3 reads CASSNSTKNIQYF. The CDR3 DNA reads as TGTGCCAGCAGCAATTCGACCAAAAACATTCAGTACTTC.

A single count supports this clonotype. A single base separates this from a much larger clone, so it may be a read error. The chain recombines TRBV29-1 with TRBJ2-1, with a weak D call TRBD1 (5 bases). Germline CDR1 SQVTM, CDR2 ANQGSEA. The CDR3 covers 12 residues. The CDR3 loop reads CSVEATGAEQSF. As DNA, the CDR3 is TGCAGCGTTGAAGCTACAGGCGCTGAGCAGTCCTTC.

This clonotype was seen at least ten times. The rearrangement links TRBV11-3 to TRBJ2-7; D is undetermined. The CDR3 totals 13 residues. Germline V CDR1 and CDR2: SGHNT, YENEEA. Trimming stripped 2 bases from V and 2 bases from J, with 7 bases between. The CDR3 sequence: CASSLKETYEQYF. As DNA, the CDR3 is TGTGCCAGCAGCTTAAAGGAAACCTACGAGCAGTACTTC.

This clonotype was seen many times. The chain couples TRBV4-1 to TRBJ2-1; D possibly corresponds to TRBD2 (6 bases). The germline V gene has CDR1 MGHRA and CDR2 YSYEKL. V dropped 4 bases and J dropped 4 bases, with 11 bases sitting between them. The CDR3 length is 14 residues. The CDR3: CASSRKGLYNEQFF. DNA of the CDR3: TGCGCCAGCAGCCGGAAGGGACTTTACAATGAGCAGTTCTTC.